The T cell receptor beta chain described here comes from a study of blood T cell repertoires in COVID-19 (dated by TCRdb to between 2020 and 2021). Looking at the study overall: Samples from collaborators originated in the United States, Italy and Spain and spanned both the acute and convalescent phases of COVID-19. The material from the prospective study consisted of cDNA or gDNA derived from T cells, B-cell-depleted T cells, or PBMCs. Deeply sampled blood TCRbeta repertoires from subjects exposed to, actively infected with, or recovered from COVID-19 were included in the dataset. The repertoires were made available in a free public database intended to serve as a resource for research on the immune response to SARS-CoV-2. The samples were drawn from the first 160 participants of the ongoing ImmuneRACE study and from 950 to 1,500 subjects provided by 6 global collaborators. Nearly every sample came with metadata listing a de-identified subject ID, COVID-19 status, age in years and sex. HLA class I and class II types, where available, came from metadata supplied by the sample provider rather than from assay-based typing. The paper as a whole reports these results and caveats: Clinical and demographic metadata were provided uncurated, with the amount varying by source and participant.

Its CDR3 holds 15 amino acids, cysteine through phenylalanine. Of the read, only the CDR3 DNA is kept; its 45 bases are in frame from base 1. In the germline V gene, CDR1 corresponds to KGHSH and CDR2 to LQKENI. V is cut by 0 bases and J by 6 bases, and the space between the germline ends is 12 bases. This clone has just a few counts. Its binding antigen is unknown. No qualities accompany the bases; no much larger clone lies one base away. One collaborating source in Seattle enrolled patients while the patients were actively infected and followed the patients over time throughout the course of disease. The collaborating institutions used their own protocols to collect whole blood in K2EDTA tubes. For TCRbeta analysis, collaborators shipped samples as frozen whole blood, isolated PBMCs, or DNA extracted from either of those sample types. TCRbeta CDR3 regions were amplified from genomic DNA using the immunoSEQ Assay, a bias-controlled multiplex PCR. In the paper's pipeline: Within the assay, amplification of reference gene primers was used to estimate how many nucleated cells each sample contained. To quantify the absolute abundance of each unique TCRbeta CDR3 rearrangement, sequence reads were collapsed and filtered. Productive Simpson clonality was computed per sample as the square root of Simpson's diversity index over productive rearrangements. TCRdb's version of the immuneACCESS table is confined to in-frame rearrangements and falls short of the full clone set. An unresolved V gene accounts for under half of the shortfall where checked; the remainder is of unknown origin. V and J calls plus clone size are reproduced from that table; the DNA served to infer D and trimming. This sample gives approximately 320,000 clones in total; roughly 86% of them show up just once. The ten largest clones represent over 8.5% of the sample.

The sequencing input was peripheral blood. This chain joins TRBV18 to TRBJ2-1; possibly the D gene is TRBD2, per 6 matching bases. This TCR was sampled from a woman aged 25-40 years with COVID-19, enrolled during active disease. Read as DNA, the sequence is TGTGCCAGCTCACCACCTTTCGGGGGACGCAATGAGCAGTTCTTC. Translated, this is CASSPPFGGRNEQFF.